These T cell receptor beta chains were read from a single sample in a study of graft-versus-host responses after intestinal transplantation. The repertoire was sequenced with immunoSEQ multiplex PCR; TCRdb's copy has only in-frame clones and lacks some. The sample has under 150,000 clones, just over 90% seen once. For these receptors, no antigen is known. The sequences come from unstimulated CD4+ T cells sorted from spleen or lymph node cells, collected before intestinal transplant. The origin of the receptors is a human donor who received an intestinal transplant. The CDR3 runs from the conserved cysteine through the conserved F or W. Fields, in order: clone size, V gene, J gene, CDR3 length, D gene, CDR3 protein, CDR3 DNA. D genes are given only for firm matches. Only part of the rows carry a size: once, few, many, or a class if the clone is expanded.

>-|TRBV19|TRBJ1-2|16|-
CASLSIHSRPLYGYTF
TGTGCCAGTCTATCGATCCACAGTAGACCACTCTATGGCTACACCTTC
>-|TRBV29-1|TRBJ1-2|13|-
CSVRDGPNYGYTF
TGCAGCGTTCGGGACGGTCCTAACTATGGCTACACCTTC
>-|TRBV5-1|TRBJ1-2|13|-
CASTPDSDYGYTF
TGCGCCAGCACCCCCGACAGTGACTATGGCTACACCTTC
>-|TRBV18|TRBJ2-7|15|-
CASSPTASSSYEQYF
TGTGCCAGCTCCCCGACGGCTTCGAGCTCCTACGAGCAGTACTTC
>-|TRBV7-9|TRBJ2-1|15|TRBD2
CASSFGSGLGDEQFF
TGTGCCAGCAGCTTTGGTAGCGGGCTTGGGGATGAGCAGTTCTTC
>-|TRBV2|TRBJ2-1|14|-
CASIGKNPYNEQFF
TGTGCCAGCATAGGAAAAAACCCCTACAATGAGCAGTTCTTC
>-|TRBV19|TRBJ1-2|15|-
CASSTYRDANYGYTF
TGTGCCAGTAGTACATACAGGGATGCGAACTATGGCTACACCTTC
>-|TRBV30|TRBJ1-2|14|-
CAWSGGRNIYGYTF
TGTGCCTGGAGTGGTGGACGGAATATCTATGGCTACACCTTC
>-|TRBV7-9|TRBJ1-1|12|-
CASSGLGTEAFF
TGTGCCAGCAGCGGGCTGGGCACTGAAGCTTTCTTT
>few|TRBV27|TRBJ2-3|17|TRBD2
CASSLYPAGGPSDTQYF
TGTGCCAGCAGTTTATACCCTGCGGGGGGTCCCTCAGATACGCAGTATTTT
>once|TRBV5-6|TRBJ2-1|17|TRBD1
CASSRGQPLSSYNEQFF
TGTGCCAGCAGCCGGGGACAGCCTCTTAGCTCCTACAATGAGCAGTTCTTC
>once|TRBV6-5|TRBJ1-5|13|-
CASARGLNQPQHF
TGTGCCAGCGCAAGGGGCCTCAATCAGCCCCAGCATTTT
>-|TRBV5-1|TRBJ2-5|15|TRBD1
CASSHGQGNQETQYF
TGCGCCAGCAGCCACGGACAGGGGAATCAGGAGACCCAGTACTTC
>-|TRBV19|TRBJ1-2|17|TRBD1
CASSILARATGLYGYTF
TGTGCCAGTAGTATCTTGGCTAGGGCGACAGGGCTCTATGGCTACACCTTC
>-|TRBV6-5|TRBJ1-1|13|-
CASSQTGNTEAFF
TGTGCCAGCAGTCAAACAGGAAACACTGAAGCTTTCTTT
>-|TRBV27|TRBJ1-2|15|-
CASSSRGGRDYGYTF
TGTGCCAGCAGTTCGCGGGGGGGGAGGGACTATGGCTACACCTTC
>-|TRBV7-2|TRBJ2-7|15|-
CASSTHPQGHYEQYF
TGTGCCAGCAGCACCCACCCACAGGGCCACTACGAGCAGTACTTC
>-|TRBV30|TRBJ1-1|16|TRBD1
CASRSGTGGGNTEAFF
TGTGCCTCGCGGTCCGGGACAGGGGGCGGGAACACTGAAGCTTTCTTT
>once|TRBV5-1|TRBJ1-2|14|-
CASSLGTDLGGYTF
TGCGCCAGCAGCCTCGGGACGGACTTAGGAGGCTACACCTTC
>-|TRBV27|TRBJ1-1|12|-
CASSSTRSIAFF
TGTGCCAGCAGTTCTACCAGGAGTATTGCTTTCTTT
>-|TRBV7-2|TRBJ2-3|15|TRBD1
CASSLDRGRLYPQYF
TGTGCCAGCAGCTTGGACAGGGGGCGGCTATATCCCCAGTATTTT
>-|TRBV20-1|TRBJ2-1|10|-
CSASRNEQFF
TGCAGTGCTAGTCGCAATGAGCAGTTCTTC